Shown below are 22 T cell receptor beta chains from a single sample sequenced in a study of control samples from healthy donors and cancer patients. Measured with immunoSEQ multiplex PCR; TCRdb has only the in-frame clones, and not every one. The table has fewer than 200,000 clones, roughly 90% seen once. Material for sequencing was blood. The receptors were sampled from a woman in her fifties or sixties in good health.

The chain has TRBV4-3 and TRBJ2-1, with TRBD2 matching 10 bases. The V gene end was trimmed by 1 base and the J gene end by 2 bases; junction bases not matched to a gene: 8. Germline V lookup: CDR1 LGHNA, CDR2 YSLEER. The CDR3 has 18 amino acids. The CDR3 region has the DNA TGCGCCAGCAGCCAAGTGGGGGCTAGCGGGAGACCCTACAATGAGCAGTTCTTC. Its translation: CASSQVGASGRPYNEQFF.

This clone appeared once. The chain has TRBV9 and TRBJ2-3, with D possibly TRBD2 on 5 matching bases. The germline V and J ends were trimmed by 7 bases and 2 bases, with 14 bases remaining between them. CDR1 and CDR2 (germline): SGDLS, YYNGEE. The CDR3 covers 14 residues. The chain's CDR3 is CASGGQAPTDTQYF. CDR3 nucleotides: TGTGCCAGCGGAGGCCAGGCCCCCACAGATACGCAGTATTTT.

This rearrangement joins TRBV6-4 to TRBJ2-6; no reliable D call. The CDR3 runs to 16 residues. The germline CDR1 and CDR2 sequences are MRHNA and SNTAGT. The V gene lost 0 bases and the J gene lost 1 base, with 7 bases spanning the gap. Here the CDR3 reads CASSDSRESGANVLTF. CDR3 in DNA: TGTGCCAGCAGTGACTCGCGCGAGTCTGGGGCCAACGTCCTGACTTTC.

The V call is TRBV4-2, the J call TRBJ1-2; D remains ambiguous. The CDR3 loop spans 14 amino acids. Trimming removed 1 base from V and 5 bases from J, with 11 bases in between. Looked up from germline, CDR1 is LGHNA and CDR2 is YNFKEQ. CDR3 bases: TGTGCCAGCAGCCAAGGCCACGCCGGGTATGGCTACACCTTC. It specifies CASSQGHAGYGYTF.

This chain connects TRBV2 to TRBJ1-6; D perhaps matches TRBD1 (5 bases). The V gene's germline CDR1 is SNHLY and CDR2 FYNNEI. Trimming shortened V by 4 bases and J by 9 bases, and 13 bases separated the two germline ends. The CDR3 is 14 amino acids. Here the CDR3 reads CASSVRGSASPLHF. In DNA, the CDR3 is TGTGCCAGCAGTGTCCGGGGGTCAGCTTCACCCCTCCACTTT.

The V and J genes are TRBV5-6 and TRBJ2-7; TRBD1 aligns across 9 bases. CDR1 is SGHDT and CDR2 is YYEEEE in the germline V gene. The V segment lost 6 bases and the J segment 1 base; nucleotides outside the gene matches: 5. CDR3 size: 14 residues. This CDR3 is CASNRGQGSYEQYF. CDR3 sequence (DNA): TGTGCCAGCAACCGGGGACAGGGTTCCTACGAGCAGTACTTC.

This clone was counted a single time. The J gene is TRBJ2-7, the V gene TRBV5-1, with D maybe TRBD1 (7 bases). The germline V gene has CDR1 SGHRS and CDR2 YFSETQ. The V gene lost 2 bases and the J gene lost 6 bases, with 15 bases spanning the gap. The CDR3 totals 14 residues. The CDR3 coding sequence is TGCGCCAGCAGCTTCGGTCAGGGGGGAAGCGAGCAGTACTTC. Encoded protein: CASSFGQGGSEQYF.

The chain is built from TRBV14 and TRBJ1-6, with 9 bases lining up with TRBD1. Unmatched junction bases numbered 4, after V lost 5 bases and J lost 8 bases. The CDR3 loop spans 14 amino acids. In germline, CDR1 is SGHDN, CDR2 FVKESK. The CDR3 region has the DNA TGTGCCAGCAGCACCGGGACAGGGTATTCACCCCTCCACTTT. Protein sequence: CASSTGTGYSPLHF. The whole variable domain, remainder taken from reference TRBV14 and TRBJ1-6, is EAGVTQFPSHSVIEKGQTVTLRCDPISGHDNLYWYRRVMGKEIKFLLHFVKESKQDESGMPNNRFLAERTGGTYSTLKVQPAELEDSGVYFCASSTGTGYSPLHFGNGTRLTVT.

The chain carries TRBV11-2 and TRBJ2-7; TRBD1 might be the D (6 bases). The CDR3 is 13 residues long. Germline lookup yields CDR1 SGHAT and CDR2 FQNNGV. The V and J ends lost 3 bases and 4 bases respectively, with 10 bases between them. The CDR3 DNA is TGTGCCAGCAGCTTCCCCGGACAGTACGAGCAGTACTTC. Translating gives CASSFPGQYEQYF.

This clone occurred a few times. V is TRBV7-9 and J is TRBJ1-1; 8 bases agree with TRBD1. Germline V gene data show CDR1 as SEHNR and CDR2 as FQNEAQ (reference sequence). CDR3 size: 13 residues. Trimming took 5 bases from V and 7 from J; bases not matched to a gene: 6. CDR3 in DNA: TGTGCCAGCAGCCGACAGGGGAGGGTTGAAGCTTTCTTT. Amino acids: CASSRQGRVEAFF. Looking up the rest from reference TRBV7-9 and TRBJ1-1 gives the full variable domain: DTGVSQNPRHKITKRGQNVTFRCDPISEHNRLYWYRQTLGQGPEFLTYFQNEAQLEKSRLLSDRFSAERPKGSFSTLEIQRTEQGDSAMYLCASSRQGRVEAFFGQGTRLTVV.

This chain uses TRBV7-8 with TRBJ2-3, with 9 bases identical to TRBD1. The ends lost 1 base at V and 7 bases at J; junction bases unmatched: 0. Germline V gene sequence: CDR1 SGHVS, CDR2 FQNEAQ. This CDR3 comprises 13 residues. CDR3 amino acids: CASSLDRGHTQYF. DNA for the CDR3: TGTGCCAGCAGCTTAGACAGGGGGCATACGCAGTATTTT.

The rearrangement links TRBV5-6 to TRBJ1-3; possibly TRBD1 for D (5 bases). This CDR3 has 15 residues. Germline CDR1 SGHDT, CDR2 YYEEEE. Trimming pared 3 bases from V and 4 bases from J, leaving 14 bases between. The CDR3 region is CASSSTTNRGNTIYF. The CDR3 nucleotides are TGTGCCAGCAGCTCGACCACCAACAGGGGAAACACCATATATTTT.

The chain links TRBV5-4 to TRBJ1-1, with no clear D. The CDR3 consists of 14 residues. Trimming left V 4 bases short and J 4 bases short, with 14 bases between. Per the germline V gene, CDR1 is SGHNT and CDR2 is YYREEE (reference sequence). The CDR3 DNA reads as TGTGCCAGCAGCGCATCCATACCTGGCACTGAAGCTTTCTTT. Its translation: CASSASIPGTEAFF.

The V gene is TRBV30, the J gene TRBJ1-2, with no clear D. Trimming removed 1 base from V and 14 bases from J, with 17 bases in between. This CDR3 contains 12 residues. Germline V gene sequence: CDR1 GTSNPN, CDR2 SVGIG (reference sequence). The CDR3 sequence is CAWSEGGSRSTF. The CDR3 nucleotides read TGTGCCTGGAGTGAAGGCGGCTCCCGGTCGACCTTC. Variable domain in full (rest from reference TRBV30 and TRBJ1-2): SQTIHQWPATLVQPVGSPLSLECTVEGTSNPNLYWYRQAAGRGLQLLFYSVGIGQISSEVPQNLSASRPQDRQFILSSKKLLLSDSGFYLCAWSEGGSRSTFGSGTRLTVV.

The chain employs TRBV19 and TRBJ2-3, with D maybe TRBD2 (6 bases). The V end was cut by 3 bases, the J end by 4 bases, with 8 bases between. Germline lookup yields CDR1 LNHDA and CDR2 SQIVND (reference sequence). The length of the CDR3 is 13 residues. The CDR3 DNA sequence: TGTGCCAGTAGTATTACGGGGGCAGATACGCAGTATTTT. This translates into CASSITGADTQYF. The full variable domain, in which reference TRBV19 and TRBJ2-3 provide the parts outside the CDR3, is DGGITQSPKYLFRKEGQNVTLSCEQNLNHDAMYWYRQDPGQGLRLIYYSQIVNDFQKGDIAEGYSVSREKKESFPLTVTSAQKNPTAFYLCASSITGADTQYFGPGTRLTVL.

The chain has TRBV29-1 and TRBJ1-4; 8 bases line up with TRBD1. The germline V gene encodes CDR1 SQVTM and CDR2 ANQGSEA. V trimming: 2 bases; J trimming: 8 bases; junction bases outside the gene matches: 7. The CDR3 extends over 14 amino acids. The CDR3 spells CSVETQGAREKLFF. The CDR3 DNA is TGCAGCGTTGAAACCCAGGGGGCTCGGGAAAAACTGTTTTTT.

V and J are TRBV9 and TRBJ2-3; D tentatively reads TRBD1 or TRBD2 (6 bases each). Trimming stripped 3 bases from V and 4 bases from J, with 18 bases between. This CDR3 region has 16 residues. Germline V gene data show CDR1 as SGDLS and CDR2 as YYNGEE. CDR3 amino acids: CASSGGAAQASDTQYF. Written as DNA, the CDR3 is TGTGCCAGCAGCGGGGGGGCGGCCCAAGCCTCAGATACGCAGTATTTT.

The chain carries TRBV2 and TRBJ1-5; 7 bases agree with TRBD1. The V segment lost 4 bases and the J segment 3 bases; nucleotides outside the gene matches: 6. The CDR3 consists of 15 residues. Per the germline V gene, CDR1 is SNHLY and CDR2 is FYNNEI. The CDR3 DNA reads as TGTGCCAGCAGTGTACGACAGGGTTTCAATCAGCCCCAGCATTTT. Translating it yields CASSVRQGFNQPQHF.

V usage is TRBV5-4 and J usage is TRBJ2-5, with 9 bases matching TRBD1. Germline-derived CDR1 and CDR2 are SGHNT and YYREEE (reference sequence). The CDR3 is 14 amino acids. J lost 5 bases, V lost 7 bases, and 9 bases had no gene match. The CDR3 DNA is TGTGCCAGCGGCGTACAGGGGGCAGAGGAGACCCAGTACTTC. Its protein is CASGVQGAEETQYF.

The chain couples TRBV5-6 to TRBJ1-5, with no clear D. CDR1 SGHDT and CDR2 YYEEEE come from the germline V gene. V was shortened by 0 bases and J by 2 bases, with 6 bases between the two germline ends. CDR3 length equals 14 residues. CDR3 protein: CASSLAGRNQPQHF. In DNA, the CDR3 is TGTGCCAGCAGCTTGGCCGGTCGCAATCAGCCCCAGCATTTT.

The rearrangement uses TRBV5-1 and TRBJ1-3, with 9 bases identical to TRBD1. V trimming: 3 bases; J trimming: 7 bases; junction bases outside the gene matches: 8. The CDR3 totals 15 residues. CDR1 is SGHRS, CDR2 YFSETQ, per germline. Here the CDR3 DNA reads TGCGCCAGCAGCTGGGGACAGGGCTCCGGGAACACCATATATTTT. Amino acids: CASSWGQGSGNTIYF.

The rearrangement links TRBV28 to TRBJ2-1; TRBD2 might be the D (5 bases). CDR1 and CDR2 (germline): MDHEN, SYDVKM. V lost 8 bases and J 3 bases, leaving 11 bases between the germline ends. The CDR3 is 13 amino acids. The chain's CDR3 is CASLQRNYNEQFF. The CDR3 DNA is TGTGCCAGCCTACAGCGGAACTACAATGAGCAGTTCTTC.